The sequence of this T cell receptor (beta chain) was determined in a study of T cell repertoires in cytomegalovirus infection. TCRdb reprocessed the reads with MiXCR, giving one entry per CDR3 protein. The table shows some 600,000 distinct CDR3 sequences, with less than 25% occurring only once. Germline V gives CDR1 MGHRA, CDR2 YSYEKL. The CDR3 totals 16 residues. This clonotype came up once. Germline and junction disagree at one end, which may indicate a read error. The chain uses TRBV4-1 and TRBJ1-5; 8 bases fit TRBD1. This TCR was sampled from a human donor in good health (CMV status not recorded). Some clones in this sample may be carry-over from other donors' samples. Specimen: CD8+ T cells from PBMCs. The DNA of the CDR3 is TGCACCAGCAGCCTCGGGGACAGGTATAGCAATCAGCCCCAGCATTTT. This sequence encodes CTSSLGDRYSNQPQHF.